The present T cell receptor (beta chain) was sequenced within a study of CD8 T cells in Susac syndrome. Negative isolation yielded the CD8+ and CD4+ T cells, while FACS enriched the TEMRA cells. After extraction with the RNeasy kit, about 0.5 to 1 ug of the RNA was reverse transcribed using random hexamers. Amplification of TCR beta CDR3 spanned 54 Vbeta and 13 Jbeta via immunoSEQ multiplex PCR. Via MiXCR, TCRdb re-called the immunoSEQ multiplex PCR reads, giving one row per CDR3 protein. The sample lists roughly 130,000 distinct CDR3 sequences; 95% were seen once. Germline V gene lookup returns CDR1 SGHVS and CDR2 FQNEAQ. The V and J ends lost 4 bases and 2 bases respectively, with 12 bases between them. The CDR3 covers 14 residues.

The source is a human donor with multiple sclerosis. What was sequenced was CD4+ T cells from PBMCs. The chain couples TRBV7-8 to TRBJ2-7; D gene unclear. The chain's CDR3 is CASSYLNGPYEQYF. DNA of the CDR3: TGTGCCAGCAGCTATCTCAATGGGCCCTACGAGCAGTACTTC.